These 8 T cell receptor beta chains share one sample of origin, sequenced in a study of post-analysis software for immune sequencing data (dated by TCRdb to the mid-2010s). Broad study findings and their caveats: Roughly 5 TRBV segments, including TRBV5-6, TRBV5-1 and TRBV20-1, were significantly more frequent in patients than controls.

Their antigens remain unidentified. To prepare the library, PCR was applied. Sequencing used an Illumina HiSeq 2500. To reduce PCR and sequencing biases, unique molecular identifiers were built into the TCR beta cDNA libraries. TCRdb reran the public reads through fastp at Q25 and MiXCR, keeping productive beta chains. Each CDR3 protein appears once, grouped with its most common genes and DNA. The table for this sample lists around 700,000 distinct CDR3 sequences; 55% to 60% of them were counted only once. The ten largest clones capture approximately 11% of the sample. Material: blood. Receptor source: a girl aged 2 to 10 with multiple sclerosis.

The chain couples TRBV7-2 to TRBJ2-3; 8 bases map to TRBD2. There are 16 residues in the CDR3. Germline CDR1 reads SGHTA; CDR2 reads FQGNSA. V lost 5 bases to trimming and J lost 0 bases; unmatched junction nucleotides: 7. The CDR3: CASSPVSGTSTDTQYF. In DNA, the CDR3 is TGTGCCAGCAGCCCGGTTAGCGGGACTAGCACAGATACGCAGTATTTT.

This clonotype was counted a few times. This chain uses TRBV7-8 with TRBJ2-3; 8 nucleotides align to TRBD2. The trim removed 1 base at V and 3 bases at J, leaving 12 bases unmatched. The CDR3 is made up of 18 amino acids. The germline gives CDR1 SGHVS, CDR2 FQNEAQ. The CDR3 sequence: CASSLVQAGELLTDTQYF. As DNA, the CDR3 is TGTGCCAGCAGCTTAGTCCAAGCGGGAGAGCTCTTGACAGATACGCAGTATTTT.

The V and J genes are TRBV7-2 and TRBJ2-6; D might be TRBD1 (6 bases). Germline assignment: CDR1 SGHTA and CDR2 FQGNSA. The CDR3 has 15 residues. Trimming cost V 5 bases and J 4 bases, with 12 bases left between them. DNA of the CDR3: TGTGCCAGCAGCACAGGGTCTTCGGGGGCCAACGTCCTGACTTTC. The encoded protein is CASSTGSSGANVLTF. The full variable domain, in which reference TRBV7-2 and TRBJ2-6 provide the parts outside the CDR3, is GAGVSQSPSNKVTEKGKDVELRCDPISGHTALYWYRQSLGQGLEFLIYFQGNSAPDKSGLPSDRFSAERTGGSVSTLTIQRTQQEDSAVYLCASSTGSSGANVLTFGAGSRLTVL.

The table lists this clonotype with a few counts. This chain links TRBV7-9 with TRBJ2-6, with D maybe TRBD1 (6 bases). Trimming cost V 6 bases and J 10 bases, with 16 bases left between them. The CDR3 spans 14 residues. The germline V gene has CDR1 SEHNR and CDR2 FQNEAQ (reference sequence). This CDR3 is CASRKLGTSNVLTF. The CDR3 coding sequence is TGTGCCAGCAGAAAGCTCGGGACATCTAACGTCCTGACTTTC.

The rearrangement uses TRBV5-6 and TRBJ1-2; D call uncertain. V lost 3 bases, J lost 7 bases, and 19 bases lay in between. Germline loops: CDR1 SGHDT, CDR2 YYEEEE. The length of the CDR3 is 15 residues. CDR3 sequence reads: CASSSEAFPVGGYTF. The DNA of the CDR3 is TGTGCCAGCAGCTCAGAAGCGTTTCCAGTCGGTGGCTACACCTTC. The complete variable domain, with remaining parts taken from reference TRBV5-6 and TRBJ1-2, reads DAGVTQSPTHLIKTRGQQVTLRCSPKSGHDTVSWYQQALGQGPQFIFQYYEEEERQRGNFPDRFSGHQFPNYSSELNVNALLLGDSALYLCASSSEAFPVGGYTFGSGTRLTVV.

The genes are TRBV12-3 or TRBV12-4 and TRBJ2-3; TRBD1 matches 8 bases. Losses at the gene ends were 5 bases for V and 4 bases for J; bases not matched to a gene: 2. CDR3 length equals 13 residues. The CDR3 here is CASSTDRADTQYF. CDR3 nucleotide sequence: TGTGCCAGCAGTACGGACAGGGCAGATACGCAGTATTTT.

The rearrangement uses TRBV15 and TRBJ1-2; 7 bases are shared with TRBD1. Germline assignment: CDR1 LNHNV and CDR2 YYDKDF (reference sequence). The V segment lost 5 bases and the J segment 1 base; nucleotides outside the gene matches: 7. The CDR3 sequence is 15 residues long. The CDR3 is CATSPRQGLNYGYTF. As DNA, the CDR3 is TGTGCCACCAGCCCCCGACAGGGACTTAACTATGGCTACACCTTC.

The chain is built from TRBV20-1 and TRBJ1-2; no clear D gene. V was cut by 2 bases and J by 4 bases, with 11 bases left in between. Germline V CDR1 and CDR2: DFQATT, SNEGSKA (reference sequence). The CDR3 is made up of 13 amino acids. CDR3 coding DNA: TGCAGTGCTAGATCCGGGGTGTGCTATGGCTACACCTTC. Its protein is CSARSGVCYGYTF.